This TCR beta chain originates from a study of tumor-infiltrating lymphocytes in primary liver carcinoma. Points from the study as a whole: Left bulk and unsorted, the samples did not allow CD4+ and CD8+ repertoires to be compared. Tumor region pairs outstripped tumor-adjacent and tumor-blood pairs in overlap.

Note on this clonotype: The antigen remains unidentified.

Constant-region priming of around 490 ng total RNA yielded TCR beta cDNA. A slightly modified ARM-PCR protocol with three nested multiplex PCR rounds produced these TCR beta libraries. TCRdb analysed the multiplex PCR reads with MiXCR anew, one entry per CDR3 protein. Of about 310,000 distinct CDR3 sequences listed, 50% to 60% are singletons. Germline DNA was extracted too, while blood RNA derived from unsorted whole blood. None of the patients had received treatment, and all had chronic HBV infection. This TCR derives from a woman in her twenties or thirties with primary liver carcinoma and hepatitis B virus infection. The material sequenced was peripheral blood.

CDR3 loop: CASSHQRTSLNYEQYF. The CDR3 DNA reads as TGCGCCAGCAGCCACCAGCGGACTAGCTTAAACTACGAGCAGTACTTC. V is TRBV4-1 and J is TRBJ2-7; 8 bases are a match to TRBD2. CDR3 size: 16 residues. With V trimmed by 3 bases and J by 3 bases, 10 bases remained unmatched. In germline, CDR1 is MGHRA, CDR2 YSYEKL.